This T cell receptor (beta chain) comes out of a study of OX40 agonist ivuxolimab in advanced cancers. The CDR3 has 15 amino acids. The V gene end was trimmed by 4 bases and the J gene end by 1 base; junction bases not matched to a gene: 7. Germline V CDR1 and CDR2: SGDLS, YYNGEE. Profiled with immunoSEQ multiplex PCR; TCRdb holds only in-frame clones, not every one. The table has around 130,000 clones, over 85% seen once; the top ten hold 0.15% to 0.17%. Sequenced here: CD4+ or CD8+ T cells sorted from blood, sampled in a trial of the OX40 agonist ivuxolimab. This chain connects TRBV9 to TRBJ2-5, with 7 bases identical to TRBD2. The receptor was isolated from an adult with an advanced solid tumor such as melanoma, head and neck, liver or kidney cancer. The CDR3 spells CASSPLAASQETQYF. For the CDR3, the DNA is TGTGCCAGCAGCCCCCTAGCGGCCTCCCAAGAGACCCAGTACTTC.